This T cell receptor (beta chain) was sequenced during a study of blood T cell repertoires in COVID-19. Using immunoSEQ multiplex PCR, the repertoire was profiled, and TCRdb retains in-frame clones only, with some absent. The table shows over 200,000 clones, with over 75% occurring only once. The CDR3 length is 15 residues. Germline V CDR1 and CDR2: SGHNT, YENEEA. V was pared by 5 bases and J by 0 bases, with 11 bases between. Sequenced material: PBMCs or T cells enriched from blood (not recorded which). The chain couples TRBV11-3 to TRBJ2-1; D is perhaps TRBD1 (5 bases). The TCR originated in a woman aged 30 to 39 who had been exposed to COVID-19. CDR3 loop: CASSPDSSSYNEQFF. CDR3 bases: TGTGCCAGCAGCCCCGACAGCAGCTCCTACAATGAGCAGTTCTTC.